The source of this TCR beta chain is a study of CD8+CD57+ T cells in acquired aplastic anemia listed by TCRdb under 2018. About the investigation overall: Extracted DNA from sorted CD4+ and CD8+ cells averaged around 3.5 ug, ranging from roughly 0.17 to 30 ug. For healthy donor samples, the average read count was about 9.9 million for CD4+ cells and 11 million to 14 million for CD8+ cells. Overall study results and their limits: Patients and healthy controls showed no significant difference in CD8+ Simpson's diversity (P=0.060). Around 27 CD8+ CDR3 sequences were shared between patients and controls but appeared highly expressed in patients and within their immunodominant clones.

The CDR3 runs 16 amino acids, cysteine and phenylalanine included. The read is trimmed to its CDR3 DNA, 48 bases read in frame from base 1. CDR1 and CDR2 (WSHSY, SAAADI) derive from the germline V gene. The V and J ends are trimmed by 2 bases and 4 bases, leaving 17 bases between them. In this study, sorted CD4+ and CD8+ T cells from the blood of healthy subjects and of severe aplastic anemia patients had their TCR repertoires deep-sequenced. Ficoll-Paque density gradient centrifugation was used to isolate peripheral blood mononuclear cells. Before DNA extraction, CD4+ and CD8+ T cells were sorted by FACS or by magnetic beads. Turning to this clonotype: Which antigen it targets is not known. Nothing much larger sits one base from this clone, and base qualities are not available.

Profiling of TCR beta VDJ combinations and CDR3 sequences used genomic DNA as the template. An Illumina HiSeq 2000 was used for TCR repertoire sequencing. Under the source paper's analysis protocol: TRBV/TRBJ rearrangement plots, CDR3 size and DJ length profiles, and Simpson's diversity index were used to evaluate the repertoires. Whichever DNA sequence was most abundant in the deep sequencing data was defined as the immunodominant clone. CDR3 amino acid sequences were screened for sharing across subjects and were compared with published repertoires and the VDJdb database. The public sequencing data were trimmed at Q25 with fastp and processed into clonotypes with MiXCR by TCRdb, which kept only in-frame beta chains. Rows matching on CDR3 protein sequence are summarized as one entry with the most common DNA and genes. These V and J calls originate from TCRdb's pipeline instead of the authors' own analysis. This sample lists under 75,000 distinct CDR3 sequences; roughly half were detected once. The ten largest clones take up about 8.3% of the sample.

The TCR sequence derives from a human donor in good health, serving as a control. Sequencing used sorted CD4+, CD8+, or CD8+CD57+ T cells (not recorded which) from PBMCs. This chain is built from TRBV10-2 and TRBJ1-2, and possibly TRBD1, on 5 matching bases. The DNA is TGCGCCAGCAGTGAGACGGTGGGGGGTTTGCTCTATGGCTACACCTTC. Its protein product is CASSETVGGLLYGYTF.